This entry features one T cell receptor (beta chain) sequence. No antigen is known for it. Each donor was healthy, and each was a bone marrow donor. PCR amplification relied on 60 Vbeta primers (plus 13 Jbeta primers). The data were produced by immunoSEQ multiplex PCR, yet TCRdb's version contains in-frame clones alone and is incomplete. The table has over 150,000 clones, around 85% seen once. This specimen belongs to a study of cytomegalovirus exposure and HLA in healthy donors. The overall study: Caucasian-associated ancestry cluster membership applied to over 80% of approximately 400 genotyped donors. Overall study findings and caveats: Listed as cytomegalovirus-associated were 150 or so TCR beta chains. The classifier reportedly diagnosed cytomegalovirus status with high specificity and sensitivity.

The CDR3 has 12 amino acids. The V and J ends lost 4 bases and 10 bases respectively, with 13 bases between them. Germline V lookup: CDR1 SEHNR, CDR2 FQNEAQ (reference sequence). The source is a man aged 35 to 55 in good health and CMV-seronegative. The sample comprised PBMCs. The rearrangement joins TRBV7-9 to TRBJ1-2; maybe TRBD1 (5 bases). The CDR3: CASSSGLPTYTF. DNA for the CDR3: TGTGCCAGCAGCTCGGGACTTCCTACCTACACCTTC.